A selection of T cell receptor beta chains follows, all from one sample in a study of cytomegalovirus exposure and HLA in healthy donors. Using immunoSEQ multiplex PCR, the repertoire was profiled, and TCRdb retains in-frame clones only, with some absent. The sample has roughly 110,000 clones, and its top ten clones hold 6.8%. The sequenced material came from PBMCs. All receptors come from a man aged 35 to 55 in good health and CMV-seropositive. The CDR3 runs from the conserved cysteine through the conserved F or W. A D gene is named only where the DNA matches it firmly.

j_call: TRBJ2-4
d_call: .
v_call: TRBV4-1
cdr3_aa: CASSQDSYWTGGNIQYF
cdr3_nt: TGCGCCAGCAGCCAAGATAGCTATTGGACCGGAGGGAACATTCAGTACTTC

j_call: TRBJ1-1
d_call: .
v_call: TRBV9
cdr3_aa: CASSVRGGTEAFF
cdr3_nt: TGTGCCAGCAGCGTGAGGGGAGGCACTGAAGCTTTCTTT

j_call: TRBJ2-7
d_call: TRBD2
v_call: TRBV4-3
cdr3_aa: CASSQGLARLHEQYF
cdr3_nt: TGCGCCAGCAGCCAAGGACTAGCGCGGTTGCACGAGCAGTACTTC

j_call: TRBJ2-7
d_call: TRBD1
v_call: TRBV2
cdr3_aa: CASTPRDRVSYEQYF
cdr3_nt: TGTGCCAGCACCCCCCGGGACAGGGTTTCCTACGAGCAGTACTTC

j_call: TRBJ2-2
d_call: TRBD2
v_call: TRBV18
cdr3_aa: CASSAGVNTGELFF
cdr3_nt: TGTGCCAGCTCAGCGGGGGTAAACACCGGGGAGCTGTTTTTT

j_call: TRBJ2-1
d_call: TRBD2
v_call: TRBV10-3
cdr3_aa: CAIAELAPNNEQFF
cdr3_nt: TGTGCCATCGCGGAACTAGCGCCCAACAATGAGCAGTTCTTC

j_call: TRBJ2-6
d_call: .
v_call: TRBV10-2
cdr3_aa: CASSEPQETPFSGANVLTF
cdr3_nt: TGCGCCAGCAGTGAGCCTCAAGAGACTCCCTTCTCTGGGGCCAACGTCCTGACTTTC

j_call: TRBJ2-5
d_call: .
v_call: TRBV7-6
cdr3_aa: CASSLVTGEGPATTQYF
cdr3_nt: TGTGCCAGCAGCTTAGTGACAGGGGAGGGGCCTGCGACGACCCAGTACTTC

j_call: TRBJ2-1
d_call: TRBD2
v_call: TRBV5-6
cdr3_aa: CASAGLAGDNEQFF
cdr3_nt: TGTGCCAGCGCGGGGCTAGCGGGTGACAATGAGCAGTTCTTC

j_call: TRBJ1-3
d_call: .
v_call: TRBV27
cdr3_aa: CASSSTGAGNTIYF
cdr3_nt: TGTGCCAGCAGTTCGACAGGCGCCGGGAACACCATATATTTT

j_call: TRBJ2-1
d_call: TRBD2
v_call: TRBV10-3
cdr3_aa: CATPTSGSNNEQFF
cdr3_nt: TGTGCCACCCCAACTAGCGGGAGCAACAATGAGCAGTTCTTC

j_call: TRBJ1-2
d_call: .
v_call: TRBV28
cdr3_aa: CASSLSTGSGYTF
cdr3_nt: TGTGCCAGCAGTTTATCTACAGGGAGCGGCTACACCTTC

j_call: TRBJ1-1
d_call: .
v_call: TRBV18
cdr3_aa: CASSPLAGDEAFF
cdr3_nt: TGTGCCAGCTCACCGCTGGCAGGGGATGAAGCTTTCTTT

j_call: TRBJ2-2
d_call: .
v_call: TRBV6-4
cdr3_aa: CASSRSGTNTGELFF
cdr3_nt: TGTGCCAGCAGCCGGTCGGGAACGAACACCGGGGAGCTGTTTTTT

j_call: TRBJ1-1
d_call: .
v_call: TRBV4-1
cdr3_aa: CASSSNRREAFF
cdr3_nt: TGCGCCAGCAGCAGTAACAGGAGAGAAGCTTTCTTT

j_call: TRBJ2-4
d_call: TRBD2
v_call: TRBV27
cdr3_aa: CASTGLGAGENIQYF
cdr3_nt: TGTGCCAGCACAGGCCTAGGGGCGGGGGAAAACATTCAGTACTTC

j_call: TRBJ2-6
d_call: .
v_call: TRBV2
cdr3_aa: CASSRLAGANVLTF
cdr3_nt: TGTGCCAGCAGCCGACTCGCTGGGGCCAACGTCCTGACTTTC

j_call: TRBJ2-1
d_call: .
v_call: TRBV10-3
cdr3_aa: CAISDPTKGNEQFF
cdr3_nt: TGTGCCATCAGTGACCCAACTAAGGGGAATGAGCAGTTCTTC

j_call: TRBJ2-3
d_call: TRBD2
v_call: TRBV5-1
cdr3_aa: CASRFLTGLAEIFTDTQYF
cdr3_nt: TGCGCCAGCAGGTTCCTTACGGGACTAGCGGAGATATTCACAGATACGCAGTATTTT

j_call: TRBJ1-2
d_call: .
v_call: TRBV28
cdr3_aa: CASSPPRAHYGYTF
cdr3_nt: TGTGCCAGCAGTCCCCCCAGGGCCCACTATGGCTACACCTTC

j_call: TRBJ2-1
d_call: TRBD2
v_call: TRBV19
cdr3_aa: CASSIDLASGRIREQFF
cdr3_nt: TGTGCCAGTAGTATAGATCTGGCTAGCGGGAGGATCCGTGAGCAGTTCTTC

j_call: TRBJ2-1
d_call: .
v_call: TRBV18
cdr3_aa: CASSPPTGNEQFF
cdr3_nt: TGTGCCAGCTCACCACCAACGGGCAATGAGCAGTTCTTC

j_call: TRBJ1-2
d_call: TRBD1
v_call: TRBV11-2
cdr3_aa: CASSLGQGGGYTF
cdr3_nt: TGTGCCAGCAGCTTAGGGCAGGGGGGTGGCTACACCTTC

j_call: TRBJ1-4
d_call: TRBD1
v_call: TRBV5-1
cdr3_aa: CASSGGQYNEKLFF
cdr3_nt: TGCGCCAGCAGCGGGGGACAGTATAATGAAAAACTGTTTTTT

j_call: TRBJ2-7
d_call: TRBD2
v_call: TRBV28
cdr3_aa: CASSPGLAGTYEQYF
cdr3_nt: TGTGCCAGCAGCCCTGGACTAGCGGGTACCTACGAGCAGTACTTC

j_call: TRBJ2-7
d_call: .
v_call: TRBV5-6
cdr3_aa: CASSLALTSSYEQYF
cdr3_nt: TGTGCCAGCAGCTTGGCCCTGACAAGCTCCTACGAGCAGTACTTC

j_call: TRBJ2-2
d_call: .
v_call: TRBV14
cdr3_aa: CASSQDRFTGELFF
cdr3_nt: TGTGCCAGCAGCCAAGACAGGTTCACCGGGGAGCTGTTTTTT

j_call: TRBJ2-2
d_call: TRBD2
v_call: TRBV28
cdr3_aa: CASPGGPSGRGELFF
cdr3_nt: TGTGCCAGCCCTGGGGGCCCTAGCGGGAGGGGGGAGCTGTTTTTT

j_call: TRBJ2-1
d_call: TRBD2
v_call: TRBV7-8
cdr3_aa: CASSLPASGGTYNEQFF
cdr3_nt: TGTGCCAGCAGCTTACCGGCTAGCGGGGGTACCTACAATGAGCAGTTCTTC

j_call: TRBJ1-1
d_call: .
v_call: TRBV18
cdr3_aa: CASSPRGGYNTEAFF
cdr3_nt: TGTGCCAGCTCACCACGGGGGGGCTATAACACTGAAGCTTTCTTT

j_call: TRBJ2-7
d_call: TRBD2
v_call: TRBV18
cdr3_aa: CASSPGLAAQNEQYF
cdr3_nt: TGTGCCAGCTCACCTGGACTAGCTGCACAAAACGAGCAGTACTTC

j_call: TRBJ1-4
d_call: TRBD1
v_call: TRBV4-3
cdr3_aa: CASSQQGVGNEKLFF
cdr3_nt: TGCGCCAGCAGCCAACAGGGGGTCGGTAATGAAAAACTGTTTTTT

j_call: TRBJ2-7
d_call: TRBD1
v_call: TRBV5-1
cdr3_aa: CASSFGSGQGSGEQYF
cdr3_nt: TGCGCCAGCAGCTTCGGATCGGGACAGGGGTCTGGCGAGCAGTACTTC